Shown below are 20 T cell receptor beta chains from a single sample sequenced in a study of blood T cells in healthy people across ages. Using a J-beta primer mix together with a sample-barcoded 5' primer, a second PCR was run for roughly 6 to 11 cycles. TCRdb analysed the 5' RACE reads with MiXCR anew, one entry per CDR3 protein. This repertoire shows hundreds of thousands of distinct CDR3 sequences, 27% found once; its top ten account for 25% to 35%. Sequenced: blood. The origin of the receptors is a woman in her seventies in good health.

This clonotype showed up just a few times. V is TRBV5-6 and J is TRBJ2-5; perhaps D is TRBD1 or TRBD2 (5 bases each). Trimming removed 4 bases from V and 3 bases from J, with 16 bases in between. CDR3 length: 15 amino acids. CDR1 is SGHDT, CDR2 YYEEEE, per germline. CDR3 DNA: TGTGCCAGCAGCGTGCCGGGACGGAAAAAAGAGACCCAGTACTTC. Translation gives CASSVPGRKKETQYF. Supplemented by reference TRBV5-6 and TRBJ2-5, the full variable domain reads DAGVTQSPTHLIKTRGQQVTLRCSPKSGHDTVSWYQQALGQGPQFIFQYYEEEERQRGNFPDRFSGHQFPNYSSELNVNALLLGDSALYLCASSVPGRKKETQYFGPGTRLLVL.

The chain links TRBV7-2 to TRBJ2-5; D gene unclear. The end of the DNA fits TRBJ2-1 better, so the J call may be wrong. Germline CDR1 is SGHTA and CDR2 is FQGNSA. There are 12 residues in the CDR3. CDR3 sequence (DNA): TGTGCCAGCAGCTTCCTTCGTCATGAGCAGTTCTTC. Its protein product is CASSFLRHEQFF.

V gene TRBV20-1 combines with J gene TRBJ2-7; D remains ambiguous. CDR3 size: 14 residues. V was clipped by 0 bases and J by 2 bases, with 11 bases between them. CDR1 is DFQATT and CDR2 is SNEGSKA in the germline V gene (reference sequence). CDR3 nucleotide sequence: TGCAGTGCTAGAGACCAGAGTCCCCCCTACGAGCAGTACTTC. Translation: CSARDQSPPYEQYF.

DNA of the CDR3: TGTGCCAGCAGCTTAGTAGCGGTCACAACTAATGAAAAACTGTTTTTT. Its translation is CASSLVAVTTNEKLFF. V is TRBV7-2 and J is TRBJ1-4, with D uncertain. Per the germline V gene, CDR1 is SGHTA and CDR2 is FQGNSA. The CDR3 covers 16 residues. Trimming shortened V by 1 base and J by 0 bases, and 9 bases separated the two germline ends.

The chain is built from TRBV25-1 and TRBJ1-1; D perhaps matches TRBD1 (6 bases). Looked up from germline, CDR1 is MGHDK and CDR2 is SYGVNS. The V end lost 7 bases, the J end lost 2 bases, and 8 bases lay between the germline ends. The CDR3 loop spans 12 amino acids. DNA for the CDR3: TGTGCCAGCAACAGGGCCAACACTGAAGCTTTCTTT. It yields the protein CASNRANTEAFF.

This rearrangement joins TRBV28 to TRBJ2-7; D may be TRBD2 (5 bases). Trimming took off 4 bases at V and 2 bases at J, with 12 bases between the two ends. The CDR3 consists of 14 residues. Germline V lookup: CDR1 MDHEN, CDR2 SYDVKM. CDR3 residues: CASSSASPPYEQYF. CDR3 coding DNA: TGTGCCAGCAGTTCCGCTAGCCCCCCCTACGAGCAGTACTTC. Together with reference TRBV28 and TRBJ2-7, the CDR3 gives the full variable domain: DVKVTQSSRYLVKRTGEKVFLECVQDMDHENMFWYRQDPGLGLRLIYFSYDVKMKEKGDIPEGYSVSREKKERFSLILESASTNQTSMYLCASSSASPPYEQYFGPGTRLTVT.

The V and J genes are TRBV21-1 and TRBJ2-5; the D segment call TRBD2 is taken from the table without a DNA check. TRBV21-1 is noted as a pseudogene. The CDR3 runs 16 residues. In DNA, the CDR3 is TGTGCCAGCAGCAGCGTCCGGTGGGGAGTCCAAGAGACCCAGTACTTC. Its translation: CASSSVRWGVQETQYF.

This clonotype was seen only a few times. V gene TRBV28 combines with J gene TRBJ2-7, with 11 bases aligning to TRBD2. Unmatched junction bases numbered 20, after V lost 5 bases and J lost 5 bases. The germline gives CDR1 MDHEN, CDR2 SYDVKM. CDR3 length equals 19 residues. The CDR3: CASSPITSGRGGRFHEQYF. CDR3 bases: TGTGCCAGCAGTCCCATTACTAGCGGGAGAGGCGGAAGGTTTCACGAGCAGTACTTC.

This clonotype was observed many times. The J gene is TRBJ2-7, the V gene TRBV28, with 9 positions matching TRBD2. The ends lost 2 bases at V and 3 bases at J; junction bases unmatched: 5. The CDR3 is 15 amino acids. The V gene's germline CDR1 is MDHEN and CDR2 SYDVKM. CDR3 sequence: CASSLGGSGSYEQYF. CDR3 nucleotide sequence: TGTGCCAGCAGTTTAGGAGGTAGCGGGAGCTACGAGCAGTACTTC.

Many counts were recorded for this clonotype. The rearrangement links TRBV29-1 to TRBJ2-5; either TRBD1 or TRBD2 may supply D (5 bases each). There are 12 residues in the CDR3. CDR1 SQVTM and CDR2 ANQGSEA come from the germline V gene. Trimming pared 5 bases from V and 3 bases from J, leaving 10 bases between. In nucleotides, the CDR3 is TGCAGCGTTTACCGAGGGGAAGAGACCCAGTACTTC. Amino acids: CSVYRGEETQYF. Looking up the rest from reference TRBV29-1 and TRBJ2-5 gives the full variable domain: SAVISQKPSRDICQRGTSLTIQCQVDSQVTMMFWYRQQPGQSLTLIATANQGSEATYESGFVIDKFPISRPNLTFSTLTVSNMSPEDSSIYLCSVYRGEETQYFGPGTRLLVL.

This clonotype was seen repeatedly, ten times or more. The chain links TRBV20-1 to TRBJ1-5; unclear D gene. Deletions cut 3 bases from V and 4 bases from J, with 16 bases between. CDR3 length equals 15 residues. In germline, CDR1 is DFQATT, CDR2 SNEGSKA (reference sequence). CDR3 sequence: CSASRLDPLNQPQHF. The CDR3 nucleotides read TGCAGTGCTAGCCGCCTGGACCCCCTTAATCAGCCCCAGCATTTT.

The J gene is TRBJ2-1, the V gene TRBV15, with D perhaps given as TRBD1 or TRBD2 (5 bases each). The CDR3 runs to 14 residues. Germline assignment: CDR1 LNHNV and CDR2 YYDKDF (reference sequence). Between the trimmed V and J ends, which lost 7 bases and 6 bases, there was a span of 16 bases. This CDR3 reads CATTPGPPPNEQFF. The CDR3 nucleotides read TGTGCCACCACCCCGGGACCTCCCCCCAATGAGCAGTTCTTC.

V is TRBV28 and J is TRBJ1-2, with 7 positions matching TRBD1. The CDR3 sequence is 15 residues long. V shed 6 bases, J shed 8 bases, and the junction held 15 bases outside the gene matches. Germline V gene sequence: CDR1 MDHEN, CDR2 SYDVKM. CDR3 DNA: TGTGCCAGCAGCCAGCCCTCGACAGGGCCGAGAGGCTACACCTTC. Translating gives CASSQPSTGPRGYTF.

This clonotype has more than one count but fewer than ten. The chain links TRBV5-1 to TRBJ1-4, with no clear D. Germline V gives CDR1 SGHRS, CDR2 YFSETQ. V lost 0 bases, J lost 7 bases, and 7 bases lay in between. There are 13 residues in the CDR3. DNA for the CDR3: TGCGCCAGCAGCTTGGAACACGGTGAAAAACTGTTTTTT. This sequence encodes CASSLEHGEKLFF.

V and J are TRBV12-5 and TRBJ1-4; D unclear. The CDR3 runs 14 residues. The germline CDR1 and CDR2 sequences are LGHNT and FRNRAP. The ends were cut back, 5 bases at V and 7 bases at J, with 14 bases in the middle. This chain's CDR3 is CASGDNYLGEKLFF. CDR3 sequence (DNA): TGTGCTAGTGGTGATAATTACTTGGGTGAAAAACTGTTTTTT.

This clonotype was seen a handful of times. V gene TRBV4-2 combines with J gene TRBJ2-4, with D possibly being TRBD1 (5 bases). CDR1 and CDR2 (germline): LGHNA, YNFKEQ. This CDR3 has 18 amino acids. Between the trimmed V and J ends, which lost 0 bases and 1 base, there was a span of 16 bases. CDR3 region: CASSQDLGTGVAKNIQYF. CDR3 coding DNA: TGTGCCAGCAGCCAAGATCTGGGAACAGGAGTGGCCAAAAACATTCAGTACTTC.

With regard to this clonotype: The CDR3 does not end in the conserved phenylalanine or tryptophan, so this is likely a read error. This sequence joins TRBV5-6 and TRBJ2-3; TRBD2 agrees at 10 bases. CDR1 and CDR2 from the germline V gene are SGHDT and YYEEEE. V gave up 1 base and J gave up 6 bases; unmatched junction bases: 5. The CDR3 totals 15 residues. The CDR3, as DNA: TGTGCCAGCAGCTTGCTTCTAGCGGGAGCGGATACGCAGTATTAT. It yields the protein CASSLLLAGADTQYY.

The gene calls are TRBV20-1 and TRBJ2-4; D is undetermined. The germline V and J ends were trimmed by 3 bases and 1 base, with 16 bases remaining between them. The CDR3 length is 16 residues. The V gene's germline CDR1 is DFQATT and CDR2 SNEGSKA (reference sequence). For the CDR3, the DNA is TGCAGTGCTAGTAGCCCTGTATCAGGTGCCAAAAACATTCAGTACTTC. Protein sequence: CSASSPVSGAKNIQYF.

A few counts support this clonotype. V is TRBV20-1 and J is TRBJ2-1, with TRBD2 identical over 10 bases. This CDR3 contains 16 residues. Trimming took 0 bases from V and 10 from J; bases not matched to a gene: 12. Germline V lookup: CDR1 DFQATT, CDR2 SNEGSKA (reference sequence). CDR3 DNA sequence: TGCAGTGCTAGAGATGGAGGCCTAGCGGGAGCAAGAGAGCAGTTCTTC. Translating gives CSARDGGLAGAREQFF.

The J gene is TRBJ2-7, the V gene TRBV12-3 or TRBV12-4; 10 bases match TRBD1. Unmatched junction bases numbered 5, after V lost 5 bases and J lost 4 bases. This CDR3 is built from 14 residues. DNA of the CDR3: TGTGCCAGCAGTCATGGACAGGGGGGGTACGAGCAGTACTTC. Encoded protein: CASSHGQGGYEQYF.